These T cell receptor beta chains were read from a single sample in a study of blood T cell repertoires in COVID-19. Libraries were prepared by immunoSEQ multiplex PCR; TCRdb keeps only in-frame clonotypes and omits some of them. The table shows roughly 130,000 clones, with about 80% occurring only once. The material sequenced was peripheral blood. Every receptor here comes from a man aged 55 to 70 with acute or convalescent COVID-19. Each CDR3 is given with its conserved first and last residue. The D gene is left open where the match is weak. Clone size appears in some rows only: once, few, many, or a class for an expanded clone.

V	D	J	size	CDR3	DNA
TRBV10-3	TRBD1	TRBJ1-4	NA	CAISESVQGVATNEKLFF	TGTGCCATCAGTGAGTCGGTCCAGGGGGTCGCAACTAATGAAAAACTGTTTTTT
TRBV18	TRBD1	TRBJ1-1	NA	CASSLSGTAAEAFF	TGTGCCAGCTCACTCTCCGGGACAGCCGCTGAAGCTTTCTTT
TRBV9	NA	TRBJ2-3	NA	CASSVMSSTDTQYF	TGTGCCAGCAGCGTAATGAGCAGCACAGATACGCAGTATTTT
TRBV5-8	NA	TRBJ1-1	NA	CASSLGIQVNTEAFF	TGTGCCAGCAGCTTGGGAATACAGGTGAACACTGAAGCTTTCTTT
TRBV5-1	NA	TRBJ1-3	NA	CASSPPGLEGNTIYF	TGCGCCAGCAGCCCACCGGGGTTGGAAGGAAACACCATATATTTT
TRBV28	NA	TRBJ1-1	few	CASSSAGGVSQPQAFF	TGTGCCAGCAGTTCGGCGGGGGGGGTCTCTCAACCCCAAGCTTTCTTT
TRBV28	TRBD1	TRBJ1-5	NA	CAGQTGNNQPQHF	TGTGCCGGACAGACAGGGAACAATCAGCCCCAGCATTTT
TRBV9	TRBD1	TRBJ2-3	once	CASSAGQGITDTQYF	TGTGCCAGCAGCGCCGGACAGGGGATCACAGATACGCAGTATTTT
TRBV5-1	NA	TRBJ2-3	NA	CASSSLTRDTDTQYF	TGCGCCAGCAGCTCCTTGACACGGGACACAGATACGCAGTATTTT
TRBV28	NA	TRBJ1-1	NA	CASSSSVNTEAFF	TGTGCCAGCAGTTCGAGTGTGAACACTGAAGCTTTCTTT
TRBV6-2/TRBV6-3	NA	TRBJ2-7	NA	CASSSAGTLVYEQYF	TGTGCCAGCAGTTCGGCCGGGACTCTTGTCTACGAGCAGTACTTC
TRBV19	NA	TRBJ1-5	NA	CASWRENQPQHF	TGTGCCAGTTGGAGGGAGAATCAGCCCCAGCATTTT
TRBV27	NA	TRBJ1-2	NA	CASSLAGSYGYTF	TGTGCCAGCAGTTTAGCCGGTTCCTATGGCTACACCTTC
TRBV6-6	NA	TRBJ1-5	NA	CASSYSLVSQHF	TGTGCCAGCAGTTACTCGCTAGTATCCCAGCATTTT
TRBV5-4	TRBD1	TRBJ1-5	NA	CASSLGTGGQPQHF	TGTGCCAGCAGCTTGGGGACAGGGGGGCAGCCCCAGCATTTT
TRBV9	NA	TRBJ1-3	once	CASSVDEAGRGNTIYF	TGTGCCAGCAGCGTAGATGAGGCAGGGCGGGGAAACACCATATATTTT
TRBV4-1	NA	TRBJ1-2	NA	CASSQVADYQGYTF	TGCGCCAGCAGCCAAGTTGCTGATTATCAGGGCTACACCTTC
TRBV19	NA	TRBJ1-4	NA	CASSPSTAGNEKLFF	TGTGCCAGTAGTCCGTCGACAGCTGGGAATGAAAAACTGTTTTTT
TRBV10-3	NA	TRBJ1-4	NA	CAIGPGGNEKLFF	TGTGCCATCGGTCCAGGTGGTAATGAAAAACTGTTTTTT
TRBV6-1	NA	TRBJ2-3	NA	CASSEPSAGRTDTQYF	TGTGCCAGCAGTGAACCGTCGGCGGGCCGCACAGATACGCAGTATTTT
TRBV14	TRBD2	TRBJ2-1	NA	CASSQAASGVYNEQFF	TGTGCCAGCAGCCAAGCAGCTAGCGGGGTTTACAATGAGCAGTTCTTC
TRBV27	TRBD1	TRBJ2-7	once	CASSLAGQVSYEQYF	TGTGCCAGCAGTTTGGCGGGACAGGTCTCCTACGAGCAGTACTTC
TRBV6-6	NA	TRBJ1-3	NA	CASTQQSGNTIYF	TGTGCCAGCACCCAACAGTCCGGAAACACCATATATTTT
TRBV6-5	NA	TRBJ1-6	NA	CASRPGPENSPLHF	TGTGCCAGCAGGCCAGGGCCCGAGAATTCACCCCTCCACTTT
TRBV7-2	TRBD1	TRBJ1-1	NA	CASSQGQVSMGGTEAFF	TGTGCCAGCAGCCAGGGACAGGTCTCTATGGGGGGCACTGAAGCTTTCTTT
TRBV19	TRBD1	TRBJ1-5	NA	CASSIGRRQGSSQHF	TGTGCCAGTAGTATAGGTAGGCGACAGGGGTCTTCCCAGCATTTT
TRBV5-1	NA	TRBJ1-6	NA	CASSLDRPPNNSPLHF	TGCGCCAGCAGCTTAGACAGACCGCCGAATAATTCACCCCTCCACTTT
TRBV4-1	NA	TRBJ2-1	NA	CASSQDQGLSYNEQFF	TGCGCCAGCAGCCAAGATCAAGGACTCTCCTACAATGAGCAGTTCTTC
TRBV6-5	NA	TRBJ2-7	NA	CASSSPTWEQYF	TGTGCCAGCAGTTCCCCGACTTGGGAGCAGTACTTC
TRBV2	NA	TRBJ2-5	NA	CASSAGRGRGLGETQYF	TGTGCCAGCAGTGCGGGTCGCGGCAGGGGCCTCGGGGAGACCCAGTACTTC
TRBV28	TRBD1	TRBJ1-2	NA	CASSFRQGTGMWGYYGYTF	TGTGCCAGCAGTTTCAGGCAGGGGACAGGGATGTGGGGGTACTATGGCTACACCTTC
TRBV24-1	NA	TRBJ2-3	NA	CATSPRQGTDTQYF	TGTGCCACCAGCCCCAGACAGGGCACAGATACGCAGTATTTT
TRBV12-3/TRBV12-4	NA	TRBJ1-2	NA	CASSPGGGYTF	TGTGCCAGCAGCCCGGGGGGGGGCTACACCTTC
TRBV4-3	NA	TRBJ1-1	NA	CASSQEARGNTEAFF	TGCGCCAGCAGCCAAGAAGCCAGGGGGAACACTGAAGCTTTCTTT
TRBV4-2	NA	TRBJ1-2	NA	CASSHPGDDLYGYTF	TGTGCCAGCAGCCACCCAGGGGACGACCTTTATGGCTACACCTTC
TRBV4-2	NA	TRBJ1-5	NA	CASSQGDSSNQPQHF	TGTGCCAGCAGCCAAGGAGACAGTAGCAATCAGCCCCAGCATTTT
TRBV6-5	NA	TRBJ2-5	NA	CASIRGLVQYF	TGTGCCAGCATCCGAGGACTCGTCCAGTACTTC
TRBV30	TRBD1	TRBJ1-5	NA	CAWSSGTGGVQPQHF	TGTGCCTGGAGCTCCGGGACAGGGGGCGTTCAGCCCCAGCATTTT
TRBV27	NA	TRBJ2-7	NA	CASSRDFPYEQYF	TGTGCCAGCAGTCGGGACTTTCCCTACGAGCAGTACTTC
TRBV4-1	TRBD2	TRBJ2-7	NA	CASSQEVTAGYEQYF	TGCGCCAGCAGCCAAGAAGTAACAGCGGGATACGAGCAGTACTTC
TRBV27	TRBD2	TRBJ2-2	many	CASKELAGGSTGELFF	TGTGCCAGCAAGGAACTAGCGGGAGGAAGCACCGGGGAGCTGTTTTTT
TRBV7-2	NA	TRBJ1-5	NA	CASSLASVGVRQPQHF	TGTGCCAGCAGCTTAGCCTCGGTCGGGGTAAGACAGCCCCAGCATTTT
TRBV29-1	NA	TRBJ2-2	once	CSVLAPQGTGELFF	TGCAGCGTTCTAGCCCCCCAGGGGACCGGGGAGCTGTTTTTT
TRBV28	NA	TRBJ1-2	NA	CASSLYSPTADGYTF	TGTGCCAGCAGTTTATACAGCCCCACTGCCGATGGCTACACCTTC
TRBV3-1/TRBV3-2	NA	TRBJ1-2	few	CASSRLGADYGYTF	TGTGCCAGCAGCCGCCTGGGAGCGGACTATGGCTACACCTTC
TRBV30	NA	TRBJ1-6	NA	CAWSDLLGGSPLHF	TGTGCCTGGAGTGACCTTCTGGGGGGTTCACCCCTCCACTTT
TRBV7-9	TRBD2	TRBJ2-1	NA	CASSGTSGGYNEQFF	TGTGCCAGCAGCGGGACTAGCGGGGGATACAATGAGCAGTTCTTC
TRBV7-2	TRBD1	TRBJ1-4	NA	CASRPTGTTNEKLFF	TGTGCCAGCAGACCGACAGGGACAACTAATGAAAAACTGTTTTTT